This T cell receptor (beta chain) originates from a study of blood T cell repertoires in COVID-19. At the level of the study: Whether acute or convalescent, the COVID-19 samples came from the United States, Italy and Spain. T cells, B-cell-depleted T cells, or PBMCs provided the cDNA or gDNA that served as material.

CDR3 length: 15 residues. The germline V gene has CDR1 MNHNS and CDR2 SASEGT. The V segment lost 6 bases and the J segment 0 bases; nucleotides outside the gene matches: 2. Per the original methods: Estimation of nucleated cell counts relied on the amplification of reference gene primers. Libraries were prepared by immunoSEQ multiplex PCR; TCRdb keeps only in-frame clonotypes and omits some of them. The V and J calls and clone size are taken from that table; D and trimming were inferred from the DNA. The repertoire has around 65,000 clones, about 81% of them found once; the top ten carry over 10%. Specimen: peripheral blood. The chain recombines TRBV6-1 with TRBJ2-1; the match to TRBD1 covers 10 bases. This clonotype was sampled from a human donor in a cohort sampled during active COVID-19. CDR3 sequence (DNA): TGTGCCAGCAGGCGGACAGGGGGCTCCTACAATGAGCAGTTCTTC. Encoded protein: CASRRTGGSYNEQFF.